Reported below is one T cell receptor beta chain. The data originate from a study of shared clonotypes between healthy human individuals. Study in general: Researchers assigned three CD4 naive, three CD4 memory, two CD8 naive and one CD8 memory plate to each donor.

Over several immunoSEQ plates, each subset's genomic DNA was distributed in even portions. Sorted-subset replicate PCRs used about 190 ng of genomic DNA. This amount corresponded to some 30,000 T cell genomes. Clones were read by immunoSEQ multiplex PCR, and TCRdb kept only the in-frame ones, dropping some. The table lists some 2,500,000 clones, under 95% of them singletons. Unmatched junction bases numbered 3, after V lost 7 bases and J lost 0 bases. The CDR3 extends over 13 amino acids. Germline V gives CDR1 MNHNS, CDR2 SASEGT. The rearrangement uses TRBV6-1 and TRBJ2-7, with 7 bases identical to TRBD1. Sequencing input: naive CD4+ T cells from PBMCs. Subset here: CD45RA+ positively selected. The source is a man aged 18 to 30 in good health. Some clones in this sample may be carry-over from other donors' samples. CDR3 nucleotides: TGTGCCAGCAAACAGGGGTACTCCTACGAGCAGTACTTC. It codes for CASKQGYSYEQYF.